The clone carrying this T cell receptor beta chain was observed a handful of times. Its target is not known. The entry originates in a study of blood T cells in healthy people across ages. Study-wide points: Diversity estimates from one million T cells were considered underestimates.

Then a second PCR, running about 6 to 11 cycles, was carried out with a sample-barcoded 5' primer and a J-beta primer mix. All samples yielded 3 million or more CDR3-containing paired-end reads. A single record per CDR3 protein comes from TCRdb applying MiXCR to the 5' RACE reads. Of more than 650,000 distinct CDR3 sequences in the sample, more than 25% are singletons; the top ten hold approximately 2.9%. This sample also belongs to another study, concerning T cells of mothers and their children.

The TCR sequence derives from a boy aged 5-17 years in good health. The sequencing sample was made of blood.

CDR3: CSARDRRGAYEQYF. The CDR3 DNA sequence: TGCAGTGCTAGAGATAGGAGGGGCGCCTACGAGCAGTACTTC. The V and J genes are TRBV20-1 and TRBJ2-7, with D possibly matching TRBD2 (6 bases). In germline, CDR1 is DFQATT, CDR2 SNEGSKA (reference sequence). Trimming left V 0 bases short and J 2 bases short, with 11 bases between. The CDR3 is 14 residues long.